This TCR beta chain stems from a study of cytomegalovirus exposure and HLA in healthy donors. The PCR made use of 60 Vbeta and 13 Jbeta primers. Sequencing used immunoSEQ multiplex PCR; TCRdb keeps in-frame clones, though not all of them. The sample carries 150,000 to 180,000 clones, about 68% recorded once. The CDR3 is 13 amino acids. Trimming removed 0 bases from V and 11 bases from J, with 11 bases in between. From germline, CDR1 is SGHNT and CDR2 YENEEA. Whole-study findings and limits: Despite most TCR sequences being rare, some public TCRs occurred in many donors.

As to this clone: No antigen is known for it.

The sequenced sample was PBMCs. This TCR was sampled from a man aged 18 to 30 in good health and CMV-seronegative. This chain joins TRBV11-3 and TRBJ2-1, with a weak D call TRBD2 (6 bases). CDR3 sequence (DNA): TGTGCCAGCAGCTTAGAGGCTACTAGCCAGCAGTTCTTC. Protein product: CASSLEATSQQFF.